This T cell receptor beta chain was identified during a study of cytomegalovirus exposure and HLA in healthy donors. Study results and caveats: TRBV6-2, TRBV6-3 and some other V segments were unresolvable in 87-base-pair reads. The records held CMV serostatus as the only immune exposure information. For TCR beta chains, V- and J-gene trimming was later linked to a missense DCLRE1C variant.

On this clone: As yet, its antigen is unknown.

Primers included in the PCR were 60 Vbeta and 13 Jbeta primers. Libraries were prepared by immunoSEQ multiplex PCR; TCRdb keeps only in-frame clonotypes and omits some of them. The sample shows roughly 100,000 clones, around 76% of them seen only once. Trimming pared 3 bases from V and 4 bases from J, leaving 15 bases between. This CDR3 comprises 15 residues. In germline, CDR1 is SEHNR, CDR2 FQNEAQ (reference sequence). Sequenced material: PBMCs. The chain links TRBV7-9 to TRBJ1-1; D gene uncertain. The source is a man aged 40-50 years in good health and CMV-seropositive. This CDR3 is CASSFLGGGLTEAFF. The CDR3 coding sequence is TGTGCCAGCAGCTTCCTCGGCGGCGGTCTCACTGAAGCTTTCTTT.